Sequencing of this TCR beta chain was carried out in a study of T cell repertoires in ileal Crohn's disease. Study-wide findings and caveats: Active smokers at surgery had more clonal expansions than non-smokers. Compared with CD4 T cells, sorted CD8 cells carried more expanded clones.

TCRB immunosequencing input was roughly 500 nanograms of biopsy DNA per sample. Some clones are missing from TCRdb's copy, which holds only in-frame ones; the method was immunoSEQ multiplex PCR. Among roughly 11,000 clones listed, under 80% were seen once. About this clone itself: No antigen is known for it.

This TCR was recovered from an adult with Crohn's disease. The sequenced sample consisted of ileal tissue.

The CDR3 is CASSFARGGTEAFF. CDR3 DNA sequence: TGTGCCAGCAGCTTCGCCCGGGGTGGCACTGAAGCTTTCTTT. This chain joins TRBV7-2 and TRBJ1-1, with unresolved D. This CDR3 is 14 amino acids long. Trimming cost V 3 bases and J 4 bases, with 12 bases left between them. Germline assignment: CDR1 SGHTA and CDR2 FQGNSA.